These 21 T cell receptor beta chains originate from one sample sequenced in a study of blood T cell repertoires in COVID-19. Sequencing was performed with immunoSEQ multiplex PCR; in TCRdb, only in-frame clones are kept and a portion is missing. The sample holds around 260,000 clones, around 83% seen once. Sequencing input: peripheral blood. These receptors were taken from a man aged 18 to 29 with active or convalescent COVID-19.

J is TRBJ2-7 and V is TRBV19; possible D gene TRBD2, 5 bases. Germline V lookup: CDR1 LNHDA, CDR2 SQIVND (reference sequence). Trimming shortened V by 6 bases and J by 2 bases, and 17 bases separated the two germline ends. The CDR3 sequence is 15 residues long. The CDR3 here is CASSFRPLETYEQYF. The CDR3 nucleotides are TGTGCCAGTAGCTTCCGCCCACTAGAGACCTACGAGCAGTACTTC.

A note on this clone: At one end the junction does not follow the germline gene, possibly because of a read error. The V gene is TRBV23-1, the J gene TRBJ1-1, with a weak D call TRBD1 (5 bases). TRBV23-1 is flagged as an ORF with uncertain function. There are 11 residues in the CDR3. As DNA, the CDR3 is TGCGCCAGCAGTCTAAACAGGCCAGTTAGCTTT. Amino acid sequence: CASSLNRPVSF.

The rearrangement links TRBV7-6 to TRBJ1-6; possible D gene TRBD1, 5 bases. Germline values: CDR1 SGHVS, CDR2 FNYEAQ. There are 16 residues in the CDR3. V was clipped by 1 base and J by 8 bases, with 15 bases between them. The CDR3 is CASSLVAGGRDSPLHF. The CDR3 DNA reads as TGTGCCAGCAGCTTAGTTGCGGGGGGGAGGGATTCACCCCTCCACTTT. The entire variable domain, with the rest obtained from reference TRBV7-6 and TRBJ1-6, is as follows: GAGVSQSPRYKVTKRGQDVALRCDPISGHVSLYWYRQALGQGPEFLTYFNYEAQQDKSGLPNDRFSAERPEGSISTLTIQRTEQRDSAMYRCASSLVAGGRDSPLHFGNGTRLTVT.

The rearrangement links TRBV27 to TRBJ2-3; possibly TRBD1 for D (5 bases). Trimming shortened V by 6 bases and J by 0 bases, and 25 bases separated the two germline ends. Germline CDR1 and CDR2: MNHEY and SMNVEV (reference sequence). This CDR3 has 19 amino acids. The CDR3 loop is CASRGPRSGGAPSTDTQYF. As DNA, the CDR3 is TGTGCCAGCAGGGGTCCAAGGAGTGGTGGGGCACCTAGCACAGATACGCAGTATTTT.

The chain links TRBV6-1 to TRBJ2-7, with D unresolved. Trimming took off 1 base at V and 7 bases at J, with 17 bases between the two ends. Germline V gene lookup returns CDR1 MNHNS and CDR2 SASEGT. This CDR3 has 15 residues. Here the CDR3 reads CASSEGLASVSEQYF. CDR3 coding DNA: TGTGCCAGCAGTGAAGGTCTCGCGTCGGTCTCTGAGCAGTACTTC.

The chain couples TRBV27 to TRBJ1-5, with 8 bases lining up with TRBD1. Germline lookup yields CDR1 MNHEY and CDR2 SMNVEV (reference sequence). CDR3 length: 15 residues. J was trimmed by 7 bases and V by 2 bases; bases with no gene match: 7. The CDR3 reads CASSLAGQGMQPQHF. CDR3 coding DNA: TGTGCCAGCAGTTTAGCCGGACAGGGAATGCAGCCCCAGCATTTT.

The V call is TRBV5-4, the J call TRBJ1-1, with D possibly being TRBD1 (5 bases). V lost 1 base to trimming and J lost 1 base, with 17 bases between them. The CDR3 sequence is 17 residues long. In germline, CDR1 is SGHNT, CDR2 YYREEE (reference sequence). For the CDR3, the DNA is TGTGCCAGCAGCTTGCCGCCAGGGCGGCGAGGGAACACTGAAGCTTTCTTT. It specifies CASSLPPGRRGNTEAFF.

This clone was seen a single time. This rearrangement joins TRBV25-1 to TRBJ1-5; the D is unclear. Trimming took 5 bases from V and 7 from J, leaving 15 bases between them. Germline V lookup: CDR1 MGHDK, CDR2 SYGVNS. This CDR3 contains 14 residues. CDR3 bases: TGTGCCAGCAGTCCGGGTACCTTAAGCCAGCCCCAGCATTTT. It yields the protein CASSPGTLSQPQHF. The entire variable domain, with the rest obtained from reference TRBV25-1 and TRBJ1-5, is as follows: EADIYQTPRYLVIGTGKKITLECSQTMGHDKMYWYQQDPGMELHLIHYSYGVNSTEKGDLSSESTVSRIRTEHFPLTLESARPSHTSQYLCASSPGTLSQPQHFGDGTRLSIL.

The gene calls are TRBV6-5 and TRBJ1-1, with 8 bases that match TRBD1. CDR3 size: 13 residues. The J segment lost 0 bases and the V segment lost 8 bases, leaving 2 bases of the junction unmatched. From germline, CDR1 is MNHEY and CDR2 SVGAGI. CDR3 sequence: CASGDRLNTEAFF. The CDR3 DNA reads as TGTGCCAGCGGGGACAGGTTGAACACTGAAGCTTTCTTT.

The gene calls are TRBV5-1 and TRBJ1-4, with D perhaps matching TRBD1 (5 bases). Trimming cost V 2 bases and J 3 bases, with 11 bases left between them. CDR3 length: 15 residues. Per the germline V gene, CDR1 is SGHRS and CDR2 is YFSETQ. In nucleotides, the CDR3 is TGCGCCAGCAGCTTTAATGGGGGGGCTAATGAAAAACTGTTTTTT. Protein product: CASSFNGGANEKLFF.

The V gene is TRBV5-1, the J gene TRBJ1-1; D remains unclear. The CDR3 is 14 residues long. Per the germline V gene, CDR1 is SGHRS and CDR2 is YFSETQ. Trimming removed 3 bases at V and 5 bases at J, with 14 bases between. CDR3 bases: TGCGCCAGCAGCTCAACTAAGACGGGGACTGAAGCTTTCTTT. Translating it yields CASSSTKTGTEAFF. Full variable domain (outside the CDR3, taken from reference TRBV5-1 and TRBJ1-1): KAGVTQTPRYLIKTRGQQVTLSCSPISGHRSVSWYQQTPGQGLQFLFEYFSETQRNKGNFPGRFSGRQFSNSRSEMNVSTLELGDSALYLCASSSTKTGTEAFFGQGTRLTVV.

V and J are TRBV5-1 and TRBJ1-4; D remains ambiguous. This CDR3 spans 13 amino acids. Germline V gives CDR1 SGHRS, CDR2 YFSETQ. V was pared by 1 base and J by 8 bases, with 9 bases between. In DNA, the CDR3 is TGCGCCAGCAGCTTGAATAGAGGGGAAAAACTGTTTTTT. This encodes CASSLNRGEKLFF. Full variable domain (remainder filled in from reference TRBV5-1 and TRBJ1-4): KAGVTQTPRYLIKTRGQQVTLSCSPISGHRSVSWYQQTPGQGLQFLFEYFSETQRNKGNFPGRFSGRQFSNSRSEMNVSTLELGDSALYLCASSLNRGEKLFFGSGTQLSVL.

V and J are TRBV2 and TRBJ2-2; D is ambiguous. Germline V gene data show CDR1 as SNHLY and CDR2 as FYNNEI. The CDR3 is 13 residues long. Trimming took off 5 bases at V and 5 bases at J, with 9 bases between the two ends. In DNA form, the CDR3 reads TGTGCCAGCAGTTTTCAGGCAACCGGGGAGCTGTTTTTT. The encoded protein is CASSFQATGELFF.

The genes are TRBV2 and TRBJ2-4; 14 bases line up with TRBD2. The CDR3 sequence is 18 residues long. The junction had 11 bases not matched to a gene; V was cut back by 7 bases and J by 3 bases. Germline assignment: CDR1 SNHLY and CDR2 FYNNEI. The CDR3, as DNA: TGTGCCAGCATCTCGGGACTAGCGGGGGCCTCAGGCAAAAACATTCAGTACTTC. Translated: CASISGLAGASGKNIQYF.

The CDR3 coding sequence is TGCGCCAGCAGCTTGGCCGGGGTGAGGGAGACCCAGTACTTC. Translating gives CASSLAGVRETQYF. J is TRBJ2-5 and V is TRBV5-1; D is perhaps TRBD2 (5 bases). V was shortened by 0 bases and J by 5 bases, with 11 bases between the two germline ends. This CDR3 is built from 14 residues. Per germline, CDR1 SGHRS and CDR2 YFSETQ.

V and J are TRBV6-6 and TRBJ1-2, with D unresolved. The CDR3 sequence is 13 residues long. Germline CDR1 reads MNHNY; CDR2 reads SVGAGI (reference sequence). V shed 7 bases and J shed 6 bases, with 15 bases lying between them. CDR3 sequence reads: CASNRRISDGYTF. In DNA form, the CDR3 reads TGTGCCAGCAACAGACGAATTTCCGATGGCTACACCTTC.

This clone was recorded a few times. The CDR3 loop reads CASSTWGGREAFF. Written as DNA, the CDR3 is TGTGCCAGCAGCACATGGGGGGGGCGTGAAGCTTTCTTT. The chain recombines TRBV7-2 with TRBJ1-1; maybe TRBD1 (6 bases). Germline values: CDR1 SGHTA, CDR2 FQGNSA. CDR3 length: 13 amino acids. Trimming shortened V by 5 bases and J by 7 bases, and 14 bases separated the two germline ends.

The rearrangement links TRBV30 to TRBJ1-5; possibly TRBD1 for D (6 bases). CDR1 GTSNPN and CDR2 SVGIG come from the germline V gene (reference sequence). The V gene lost 2 bases and the J gene lost 4 bases, with 9 bases spanning the gap. CDR3 length: 13 residues. The CDR3 DNA is TGTGCCTGGAGTTACAGGGAAAATCAGCCCCAGCATTTT. Its protein product is CAWSYRENQPQHF. The full variable domain, completed using reference TRBV30 and TRBJ1-5, is SQTIHQWPATLVQPVGSPLSLECTVEGTSNPNLYWYRQAAGRGLQLLFYSVGIGQISSEVPQNLSASRPQDRQFILSSKKLLLSDSGFYLCAWSYRENQPQHFGDGTRLSIL.

This clone has just a few counts. The chain uses TRBV7-3 and TRBJ2-2, with TRBD1 matching 7 bases. CDR1 and CDR2 (germline): SGHTA, FQGTGA. V lost 5 bases and J lost 2; bases outside the gene matches: 5. CDR3 length: 15 amino acids. The CDR3 region has the DNA TGTGCCAGCAGCCCCGGGACAGCCAACACCGGGGAGCTGTTTTTT. Translated, it gives CASSPGTANTGELFF. Combining the CDR3 with reference TRBV7-3 and TRBJ2-2 gives the whole variable domain GAGVSQTPSNKVTEKGKYVELRCDPISGHTALYWYRQSLGQGPEFLIYFQGTGAADDSGLPNDRFFAVRPEGSVSTLKIQRTERGDSAVYLCASSPGTANTGELFFGEGSRLTVL.

V gene TRBV7-9 combines with J gene TRBJ1-3, with 7 bases aligning to TRBD1. The V gene's germline CDR1 is SEHNR and CDR2 FQNEAQ (reference sequence). This CDR3 contains 16 residues. The V gene end was trimmed by 5 bases and the J gene end by 4 bases; junction bases not matched to a gene: 11. CDR3 in amino acids: CASSDLGTAAGNTIYF. DNA of the CDR3: TGTGCCAGCAGCGACTTGGGGACAGCAGCGGGAAACACCATATATTTT.

This chain uses TRBV20-1 with TRBJ2-7, with D maybe TRBD2 (6 bases). The V end lost 3 bases, the J end lost 3 bases, and 6 bases lay between the germline ends. Germline assignment: CDR1 DFQATT and CDR2 SNEGSKA (reference sequence). CDR3 size: 11 residues. The chain's CDR3 is CSARGGYEQYF. In DNA, the CDR3 is TGCAGTGCTAGGGGGGGCTACGAGCAGTACTTC.